This T cell receptor (beta chain) was captured by sequencing in a study of cytomegalovirus exposure and HLA in healthy donors. Study-level results: In the analysis, some V segments, TRBV6-2 and TRBV6-3 included, were excluded as indistinguishable. Presence/absence analyses assumed roughly uniform sequencing depth across donors.

Among the donors, all were healthy bone marrow donors. A word on this clone: Its cognate antigen is unknown.

The primer mix had 60 Vbeta and 13 Jbeta primers. Measured with immunoSEQ multiplex PCR; TCRdb has only the in-frame clones, and not every one. Reported are over 110,000 clones; the ten largest clones contain 0.85% to 1%. V was clipped by 7 bases and J by 1 base, with 23 bases between them. The V gene's germline CDR1 is SGHRS and CDR2 YFSETQ. This CDR3 is 17 amino acids long. The chain links TRBV5-1 to TRBJ1-1; perhaps TRBD1 as D (5 bases). Sample: PBMCs. This sequence originates from a male donor in good health and CMV-seronegative. The CDR3 loop is CASDPRGVGGGNTEAFF. The CDR3 nucleotides read TGCGCCAGCGACCCCCGCGGCGTCGGGGGTGGGAACACTGAAGCTTTCTTT. Variable domain in full (rest from reference TRBV5-1 and TRBJ1-1): KAGVTQTPRYLIKTRGQQVTLSCSPISGHRSVSWYQQTPGQGLQFLFEYFSETQRNKGNFPGRFSGRQFSNSRSEMNVSTLELGDSALYLCASDPRGVGGGNTEAFFGQGTRLTVV.